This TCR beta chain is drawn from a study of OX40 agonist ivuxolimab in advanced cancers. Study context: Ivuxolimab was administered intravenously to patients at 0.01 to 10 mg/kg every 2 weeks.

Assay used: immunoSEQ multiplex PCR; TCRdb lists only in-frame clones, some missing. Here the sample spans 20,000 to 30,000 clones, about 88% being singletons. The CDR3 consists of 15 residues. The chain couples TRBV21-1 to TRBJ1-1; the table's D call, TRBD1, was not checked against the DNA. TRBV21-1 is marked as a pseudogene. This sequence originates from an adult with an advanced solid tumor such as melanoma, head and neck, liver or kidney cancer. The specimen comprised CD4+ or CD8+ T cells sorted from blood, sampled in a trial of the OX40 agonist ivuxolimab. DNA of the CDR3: TGTGCCAGCAGCGGAAGGGACACCAGAGACACTGAAGCTTTCTTT. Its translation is CASSGRDTRDTEAFF.